The 22 T cell receptor beta chains below come from one sample, sequenced in a study of blood T cell repertoires in COVID-19. TCRdb keeps only in-frame clones here, not all; method: immunoSEQ multiplex PCR. Here the sample spans approximately 300,000 clones, around 85% being singletons. Sequenced: peripheral blood. These receptors all stem from a human donor with COVID-19, enrolled during active disease. The donor label of this sample is uncertain.

This chain links TRBV4-1 with TRBJ2-4; 7 positions match TRBD2. Germline loops: CDR1 MGHRA, CDR2 YSYEKL. The V segment lost 4 bases and the J segment 7 bases; nucleotides outside the gene matches: 7. There are 14 residues in the CDR3. CDR3 DNA: TGCGCCAGCAGCCTCCTTACCGGGGGGAACATTCAGTACTTC. Translated: CASSLLTGGNIQYF.

This rearrangement joins TRBV27 to TRBJ1-1, with D possibly matching TRBD1 (5 bases). V was trimmed by 1 base and J by 0 bases, leaving 9 bases between them. Germline V gene sequence: CDR1 MNHEY, CDR2 SMNVEV (reference sequence). This CDR3 contains 15 residues. This CDR3 reads CASSLYRGLNTEAFF. CDR3 in DNA: TGTGCCAGCAGTTTATACCGGGGGTTGAACACTGAAGCTTTCTTT.

J is TRBJ2-1 and V is TRBV29-1; the match to TRBD1 covers 7 bases. Germline trimming cut 5 bases from V and 0 bases from J; bases unmatched to any gene: 7. CDR1 and CDR2 from the germline V gene are SQVTM and ANQGSEA. The CDR3 has 15 amino acids. The CDR3 DNA follows: TGCAGCGTTATGGACAGGATAAGCTCCTACAATGAGCAGTTCTTC. Translating gives CSVMDRISSYNEQFF.

V and J are TRBV15 and TRBJ2-7; possibly TRBD1 for D (6 bases). This CDR3 is 15 amino acids long. CDR1 and CDR2 from the germline V gene are LNHNV and YYDKDF (reference sequence). V was clipped by 0 bases and J by 5 bases, with 14 bases between them. CDR3 bases: TGTGCCACCAGCAGAGATCCAGGGGAACAAGACGAGCAGTACTTC. Protein product: CATSRDPGEQDEQYF.

The chain links TRBV5-1 to TRBJ1-2; D unclear. V lost 3 bases and J 2 bases, leaving 11 bases between the germline ends. The CDR3 sequence is 14 residues long. The germline V gene has CDR1 SGHRS and CDR2 YFSETQ. The CDR3 spells CASSSETGNYGYTF. The CDR3 DNA follows: TGCGCCAGCAGCTCCGAGACGGGAAACTATGGCTACACCTTC.

V and J are TRBV3-1 (or the pseudogene TRBV3-2) and TRBJ2-7; TRBD2 agrees at 7 bases. Germline-derived CDR1 and CDR2 are LGHDT and YNNKEL (reference sequence). CDR3 length: 15 residues. V shed 0 bases, J shed 6 bases, and the junction held 8 bases outside the gene matches. The CDR3 loop is CASSQEVGGQREQYF. The DNA of the CDR3 is TGTGCCAGCAGCCAAGAGGTGGGAGGGCAGCGCGAGCAGTACTTC.

The V and J genes are TRBV9 and TRBJ1-2; 7 bases line up with TRBD1. The CDR3 runs 13 residues. The J segment lost 5 bases and the V segment lost 7 bases, leaving 8 bases of the junction unmatched. Germline lookup yields CDR1 SGDLS and CDR2 YYNGEE. CDR3 protein: CASSRDSNYGYTF. Written as DNA, the CDR3 is TGTGCCAGCTCCAGGGACAGCAATTATGGCTACACCTTC. The variable domain in full, completed from reference TRBV9 and TRBJ1-2, reads DSGVTQTPKHLITATGQRVTLRCSPRSGDLSVYWYQQSLDQGLQFLIQYYNGEERAKGNILERFSAQQFPDLHSELNLSSLELGDSALYFCASSRDSNYGYTFGSGTRLTVV.

This clone showed up just a few times. The J gene is TRBJ2-7, the V gene TRBV5-4, with D possibly matching TRBD2 (6 bases). V gave up 1 base and J gave up 7 bases, with 12 bases separating them. Germline CDR1 SGHNT, CDR2 YYREEE (reference sequence). This CDR3 comprises 13 residues. The CDR3 loop reads CASSLSLAGEQYF. CDR3 sequence (DNA): TGTGCCAGCAGCTTGAGTCTGGCGGGAGAGCAGTACTTC.

The chain recombines TRBV2 with TRBJ1-1; tentative D call: TRBD1 (6 bases). The germline V gene encodes CDR1 SNHLY and CDR2 FYNNEI. The CDR3 covers 13 residues. Deletions cut 11 bases from V and 0 bases from J, with 13 bases between. CDR3 nucleotide sequence: TGTGCCGGAAAACAGGGTTTGAACACTGAAGCTTTCTTT. Protein sequence: CAGKQGLNTEAFF.

The chain recombines TRBV3-1 (or the pseudogene TRBV3-2) with TRBJ1-3, with D hard to call. Germline V lookup: CDR1 LGHDT, CDR2 YNNKEL (reference sequence). V was trimmed by 0 bases and J by 9 bases, leaving 3 bases between them. CDR3 length: 11 residues. CDR3 in DNA: TGTGCCAGCAGCCAAGACCGCACCATATATTTT. It encodes CASSQDRTIYF.

This clone was recorded once. The rearrangement uses TRBV5-1 and TRBJ2-1; 12 nucleotides agree with TRBD2. Germline CDR1 SGHRS, CDR2 YFSETQ. CDR3 length: 16 amino acids. V shed 0 bases and J 6 bases; nucleotides not matched to a gene: 4. CDR3 nucleotide sequence: TGCGCCAGCAGCTTGGGACTAGCGGGAGAGGGCAATGAGCAGTTCTTC. Its translation: CASSLGLAGEGNEQFF.

This clone is a singleton in its sample. V and J are TRBV3-1 (or the pseudogene TRBV3-2) and TRBJ1-3; TRBD1 might be the D (6 bases). The germline CDR1 and CDR2 sequences are LGHDT and YNNKEL (reference sequence). The CDR3 totals 14 residues. V lost 7 bases and J 2 bases, leaving 12 bases between the germline ends. In DNA, the CDR3 is TGTGCCAGCACCCTAACAGGGACTGGAAACACCATATATTTT. Residues: CASTLTGTGNTIYF.

V usage is TRBV19 and J usage is TRBJ1-1, with D tentatively TRBD1 (5 bases). Germline assignment: CDR1 LNHDA and CDR2 SQIVND (reference sequence). Deletions cut 7 bases from V and 4 bases from J, with 19 bases between. This CDR3 is built from 15 residues. Written as DNA, the CDR3 is TGTGCCAGTACACGGCCAGGGAGGGGTAGCACTGAAGCTTTCTTT. Translating gives CASTRPGRGSTEAFF.

This chain connects TRBV20-1 to TRBJ2-5, with 7 nucleotides matching TRBD2. CDR3 length: 13 amino acids. CDR1 is DFQATT and CDR2 is SNEGSKA in the germline V gene (reference sequence). J was trimmed by 7 bases and V by 3 bases; bases with no gene match: 8. CDR3 nucleotides: TGCAGTGCTAGTGGAGGGCCGGGGGGGACCCAGTACTTC. Translated, it gives CSASGGPGGTQYF.

As for this clone: The same CDR3 can be traced to other DNA sequences in this sample. This sequence joins TRBV5-1 and TRBJ1-5; 9 bases are shared with TRBD1. Germline trimming cut 4 bases from V and 7 bases from J; bases unmatched to any gene: 6. Germline CDR1 and CDR2: SGHRS and YFSETQ. The CDR3 contains 14 residues. The CDR3 bases are TGCGCCAGCAGCCCGGGGACAGGGAACCAGCCCCAGCATTTT. Protein: CASSPGTGNQPQHF.

This clone was seen only a few times. The chain's CDR3 is CASSLAQDTDTQYF. The CDR3 nucleotides are TGTGCCAGCAGTTTAGCCCAGGACACAGATACGCAGTATTTT. This sequence joins TRBV28 and TRBJ2-3; unclear D gene. With 2 bases removed from V and 2 bases from J, the gap between germline ends came to 8 bases. The CDR3 consists of 14 residues. From germline, CDR1 is MDHEN and CDR2 SYDVKM.

This clone turned up a few times. The chain employs TRBV5-1 and TRBJ2-2; TRBD2 might be the D (5 bases). The germline V and J ends were trimmed by 4 bases and 8 bases, with 15 bases remaining between them. The CDR3 has 14 amino acids. The germline V gene encodes CDR1 SGHRS and CDR2 YFSETQ. The chain's CDR3 is CASSADGLLGELFF. CDR3 coding DNA: TGCGCCAGCAGCGCGGACGGACTCCTGGGGGAGCTGTTTTTT.

This clone was counted only a few times. The V call is TRBV19, the J call TRBJ2-7; D gene uncertain. Germline V gene sequence: CDR1 LNHDA, CDR2 SQIVND (reference sequence). The CDR3 contains 13 residues. V was shortened by 3 bases and J by 4 bases, with 10 bases between the two germline ends. CDR3 DNA sequence: TGTGCCAGTAGTATTAGTGCTGAATACGAGCAGTACTTC. It yields the protein CASSISAEYEQYF.

This chain joins TRBV9 and TRBJ1-1, with D unresolved. CDR3 size: 15 residues. From germline, CDR1 is SGDLS and CDR2 YYNGEE. V lost 4 bases and J 1 base, leaving 14 bases between the germline ends. The CDR3 coding sequence is TGTGCCAGCAGCTCACGTCTCGCAGGGAACACTGAAGCTTTCTTT. Translating it yields CASSSRLAGNTEAFF.

The chain recombines TRBV28 with TRBJ1-1, with 8 bases identical to TRBD1. Unmatched junction bases numbered 18, after V lost 8 bases and J lost 1 base. Germline CDR1 is MDHEN and CDR2 is SYDVKM. The CDR3 has 18 amino acids. The DNA for the CDR3 is TGTGCCAGCGGAGGGGAGGACAGGGTTGCTACAGGGAACACTGAAGCTTTCTTT. Protein product: CASGGEDRVATGNTEAFF.

This chain uses TRBV6-6 with TRBJ1-5; the D is unclear. CDR1 is MNHNY, CDR2 SVGAGI, per germline (reference sequence). Trimming left V 6 bases short and J 6 bases short, with 9 bases between. The CDR3 has 12 residues. The CDR3: CASRSFSQPQHF. In DNA, the CDR3 is TGTGCCAGCAGGTCCTTCTCTCAGCCCCAGCATTTT.

This clone has just a few counts. The chain carries TRBV7-3 and TRBJ2-2; 9 nucleotides align to TRBD2. Germline lookup yields CDR1 SGHTA and CDR2 FQGTGA. V was clipped by 2 bases and J by 6 bases; unmatched bases: 7. This CDR3 comprises 16 residues. The DNA for the CDR3 is TGTGCCAGCAGCTTACGTGGAGCGGGAGGCGCCGGGGAGCTGTTTTTT. Its translation: CASSLRGAGGAGELFF.